One and the same sample provided the 13 T cell receptor beta chains below, sequenced in a study of OX40 agonist ivuxolimab in advanced cancers. TCRdb's copy holds only in-frame clones and misses some; the assay was immunoSEQ multiplex PCR. The sample comprises tens of thousands of clones, about 88% of which are singletons, and around 0.61% rests with the top ten. The sequenced sample was CD4+ or CD8+ T cells sorted from blood, obtained in a trial of the OX40 agonist ivuxolimab. Receptors originate from an adult with an advanced solid tumor such as melanoma, head and neck, liver or kidney cancer.

The chain has TRBV9 and TRBJ2-1; D ambiguous. Germline V gives CDR1 SGDLS, CDR2 YYNGEE. This CDR3 contains 15 residues. Deletions cut 0 bases from V and 9 bases from J, with 16 bases between. DNA for the CDR3: TGTGCCAGCAGCGTAGAAGTGGACCTAACAAGTGAGCAGTTCTTC. This codes for CASSVEVDLTSEQFF.

The V call is TRBV5-5, the J call TRBJ2-1; no firm D call. The CDR3 runs 11 residues. The V gene lost 4 bases and the J gene lost 7 bases, with 6 bases spanning the gap. Germline loops: CDR1 SGHKS, CDR2 YYEKEE (reference sequence). The DNA for the CDR3 is TGTGCCAGCAGCCAGAGGAATGAGCAGTTCTTC. This codes for CASSQRNEQFF.

V and J are TRBV30 and TRBJ1-6, with TRBD1 as a possible D gene (5 bases). Looked up from germline, CDR1 is GTSNPN and CDR2 is SVGIG (reference sequence). The CDR3 is 14 residues long. The V end was cut by 0 bases, the J end by 7 bases, with 10 bases between. The CDR3 region is CAWSVLPGNSPLHF. The DNA of the CDR3 is TGTGCCTGGAGTGTACTCCCAGGGAATTCACCCCTCCACTTT.

This chain links TRBV5-1 with TRBJ2-3, with 8 bases that match TRBD2. The CDR3 runs to 21 residues. V shed 0 bases, J shed 0 bases, and the junction held 18 bases outside the gene matches. CDR1 and CDR2 (germline): SGHRS, YFSETQ. CDR3: CASSLAITGREVVCSTDTQYF. The DNA for the CDR3 is TGCGCCAGCAGCTTGGCTATTACGGGGCGGGAGGTGGTTTGTAGCACAGATACGCAGTATTTT. The full variable domain, in which reference TRBV5-1 and TRBJ2-3 provide the parts outside the CDR3, is KAGVTQTPRYLIKTRGQQVTLSCSPISGHRSVSWYQQTPGQGLQFLFEYFSETQRNKGNFPGRFSGRQFSNSRSEMNVSTLELGDSALYLCASSLAITGREVVCSTDTQYFGPGTRLTVL.

This chain uses TRBV30 with TRBJ2-2, with D possibly matching TRBD2 (6 bases). Germline V gives CDR1 GTSNPN, CDR2 SVGIG (reference sequence). The CDR3 runs to 11 residues. Trimming took off 7 bases at V and 8 bases at J, with 11 bases between the two ends. CDR3 protein: CASGESGELFF. CDR3 DNA sequence: TGTGCCTCGGGGGAGTCTGGGGAGCTGTTTTTT.

This chain links TRBV19 with TRBJ2-1; 7 nucleotides align to TRBD2. This CDR3 is built from 15 residues. The germline V gene has CDR1 LNHDA and CDR2 SQIVND (reference sequence). V was clipped by 3 bases and J by 6 bases; unmatched bases: 8. CDR3 bases: TGTGCCAGTAGTATGCTAGCGGCCCACATCAATGAGCAGTTCTTC. Translating gives CASSMLAAHINEQFF.

J is TRBJ1-2 and V is TRBV28; TRBD1 matches 8 bases. V trimming: 3 bases; J trimming: 4 bases; junction bases outside the gene matches: 10. Germline lookup yields CDR1 MDHEN and CDR2 SYDVKM. This CDR3 is built from 16 residues. This chain's CDR3 is CASSLSRQGRLYGYTF. In nucleotides, the CDR3 is TGTGCCAGCAGTTTGTCCCGACAGGGGCGTCTCTATGGCTACACCTTC.

J is TRBJ1-2 and V is TRBV14; weak D call: TRBD1 (6 bases). CDR3 length: 14 amino acids. Germline V CDR1 and CDR2: SGHDN, FVKESK. V gave up 4 bases and J gave up 6 bases, with 15 bases separating them. CDR3 nucleotides: TGTGCCAGCAGCCGACGGGGGCGCGGTAATGGCTACACCTTC. The encoded protein is CASSRRGRGNGYTF.

This clone was seen a handful of times. The chain employs TRBV6-1 and TRBJ2-1; 10 bases are shared with TRBD2. With 8 bases clipped from V and 6 bases from J, the junction kept 7 bases outside the gene matches. Per germline, CDR1 MNHNS and CDR2 SASEGT. The CDR3 is made up of 14 amino acids. This chain's CDR3 is CASSPLAGVNEQFF. The CDR3 DNA reads as TGTGCCAGCTCCCCGCTAGCGGGAGTCAATGAGCAGTTCTTC.

This clone is a singleton in its sample. CDR3 region: CASSSGTWGEQYF. For the CDR3, the DNA is TGTGCCAGCTCATCCGGGACTTGGGGCGAGCAGTACTTC. V gene TRBV18 combines with J gene TRBJ2-7; TRBD2 is a possible D gene (6 bases). Germline-derived CDR1 and CDR2 are KGHSH and LQKENI. V lost 5 bases and J 6 bases, leaving 14 bases between the germline ends. This CDR3 has 13 residues. Complete variable domain (other parts from reference TRBV18 and TRBJ2-7): NAGVMQNPRHLVRRRGQEARLRCSPMKGHSHVYWYRQLPEEGLKFMVYLQKENIIDESGMPKERFSAEFPKEGPSILRIQQVVRGDSAAYFCASSSGTWGEQYFGPGTRLTVT.

J is TRBJ1-1 and V is TRBV5-6, with D hard to call. Trimming took off 4 bases at V and 4 bases at J, with 14 bases between the two ends. Germline CDR1 SGHDT, CDR2 YYEEEE. There are 14 residues in the CDR3. CDR3 DNA: TGTGCCAGCAGCACTGTGGGGTTGAGCACTGAAGCTTTCTTT. This codes for CASSTVGLSTEAFF.

V is TRBV5-1 and J is TRBJ1-2; 8 bases are a match to TRBD1. V lost 4 bases and J lost 4; bases outside the gene matches: 6. CDR3 size: 14 residues. Germline CDR1 is SGHRS and CDR2 is YFSETQ. The CDR3 coding sequence is TGCGCCAGCAGCACGACAGGGGCCTCCTATGGCTACACCTTC. This translates into CASSTTGASYGYTF. The whole variable domain, remainder taken from reference TRBV5-1 and TRBJ1-2, is KAGVTQTPRYLIKTRGQQVTLSCSPISGHRSVSWYQQTPGQGLQFLFEYFSETQRNKGNFPGRFSGRQFSNSRSEMNVSTLELGDSALYLCASSTTGASYGYTFGSGTRLTVV.

This rearrangement joins TRBV7-9 to TRBJ2-3, with TRBD1 matching 8 bases. Germline CDR1 SEHNR, CDR2 FQNEAQ (reference sequence). V was clipped by 4 bases and J by 0 bases; unmatched bases: 3. CDR3 length: 15 amino acids. CDR3 DNA: TGTGCCAGCAGCTCGGGACAGGTCAGCACAGATACGCAGTATTTT. Its protein is CASSSGQVSTDTQYF.